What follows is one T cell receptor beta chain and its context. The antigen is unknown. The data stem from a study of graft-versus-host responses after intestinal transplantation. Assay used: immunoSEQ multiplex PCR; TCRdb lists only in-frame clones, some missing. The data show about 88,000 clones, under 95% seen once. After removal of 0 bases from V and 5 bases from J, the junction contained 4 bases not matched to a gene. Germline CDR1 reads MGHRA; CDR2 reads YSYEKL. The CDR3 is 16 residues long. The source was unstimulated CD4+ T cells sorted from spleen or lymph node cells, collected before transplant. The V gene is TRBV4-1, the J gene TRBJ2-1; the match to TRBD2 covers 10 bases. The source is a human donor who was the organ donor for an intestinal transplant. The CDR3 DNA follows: TGCGCCAGCAGCCAAGATTTAAGCGGGAGGGACAATGAGCAGTTCTTC. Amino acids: CASSQDLSGRDNEQFF.